This T cell receptor beta chain was captured by sequencing in a study of T cells after yellow fever vaccination. TCR cDNA was made by 5'RACE template switching, adding a universal primer site and UMIs. MiXCR, applied by TCRdb to the 5' RACE reads, yields one record per CDR3 protein. This table has hundreds of thousands of distinct CDR3 sequences, about 17% appearing once. The CDR3 has 14 residues. CDR1 is MNHEY and CDR2 is SMNVEV in the germline V gene (reference sequence). V was trimmed by 7 bases and J by 5 bases, leaving 17 bases between them. General study points: The booster response re-showed most primary clones: approximately 95% CD4, roughly 91% CD8.

A word on this clonotype: What it binds is not known.

The V call is TRBV27, the J call TRBJ2-5; a weak D match, TRBD2 (6 bases). The sequenced sample was PBMCs, obtained roughly 5 days after the first yellow fever vaccination. The receptor was derived from a man aged 18 to 30 who received the YFV17D yellow fever vaccine. The CDR3 here is CASTPGGRRETQYF. Here the CDR3 DNA reads TGTGCCAGCACCCCCGGGGGAAGGCGGGAGACCCAGTACTTC.